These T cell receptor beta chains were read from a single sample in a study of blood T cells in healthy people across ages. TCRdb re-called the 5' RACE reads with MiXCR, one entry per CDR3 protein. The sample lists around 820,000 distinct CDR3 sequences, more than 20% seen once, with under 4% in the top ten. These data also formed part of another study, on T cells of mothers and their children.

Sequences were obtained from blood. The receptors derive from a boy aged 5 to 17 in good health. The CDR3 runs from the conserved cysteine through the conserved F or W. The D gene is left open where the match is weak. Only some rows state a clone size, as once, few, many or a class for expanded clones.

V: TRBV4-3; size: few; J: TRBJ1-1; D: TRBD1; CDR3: CASSVGTGDTEAFF; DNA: TGCGCCAGCAGCGTCGGGACAGGGGACACTGAAGCTTTCTTT
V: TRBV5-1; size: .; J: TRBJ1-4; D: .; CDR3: CASSLVAGVIEKLFF; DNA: TGCGCCAGCAGCTTGGTTGCGGGGGTGATTGAAAAACTGTTTTTT
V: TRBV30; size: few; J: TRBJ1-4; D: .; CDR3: CAWSVHEKLFF; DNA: TGTGCCTGGAGTGTACATGAGAAACTGTTTTTT
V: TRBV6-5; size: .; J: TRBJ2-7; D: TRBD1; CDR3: CASTAWGQNTYEQYF; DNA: TGTGCCAGCACCGCCTGGGGACAGAACACCTACGAGCAGTACTTC
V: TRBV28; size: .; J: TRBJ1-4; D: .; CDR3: CASSLSPVNEKLFF; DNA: TGTGCCAGCAGTTTAAGTCCAGTTAATGAAAAACTGTTTTTT
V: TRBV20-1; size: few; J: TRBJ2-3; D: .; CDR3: CSARLPREADTQYF; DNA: TGCAGTGCTAGATTGCCTCGGGAAGCAGATACGCAGTATTTT
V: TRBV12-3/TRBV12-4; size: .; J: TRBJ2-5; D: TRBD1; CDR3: CASTRDSVKETQYF; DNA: TGTGCCAGCACCCGGGACAGCGTAAAAGAGACCCAGTACTTC
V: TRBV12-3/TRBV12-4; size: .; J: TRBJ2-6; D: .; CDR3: CASSFMGTGANVLTF; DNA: TGTGCCAGCAGTTTCATGGGAACCGGGGCCAACGTCCTGACTTTC
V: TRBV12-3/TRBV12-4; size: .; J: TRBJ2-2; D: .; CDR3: CASSPLQNTGELFF; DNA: TGTGCCAGCAGTCCCTTACAGAACACCGGGGAGCTGTTTTTT
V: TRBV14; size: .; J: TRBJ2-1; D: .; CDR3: CASSQDFGSRRLEQFF; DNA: TGTGCCAGCAGCCAAGATTTCGGAAGCAGGAGGCTTGAGCAGTTCTTC
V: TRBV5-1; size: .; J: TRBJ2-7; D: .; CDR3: CASSHSSPGTQKSPYEQYF; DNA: TGCGCCAGCAGCCATTCAAGTCCCGGGACTCAAAAGAGCCCCTACGAGCAGTACTTC
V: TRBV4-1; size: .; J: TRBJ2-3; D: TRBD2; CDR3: CTSSKSPTSGERDTQYF; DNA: TGCACCAGCAGCAAATCACCTACTAGCGGGGAGAGAGATACGCAGTATTTT
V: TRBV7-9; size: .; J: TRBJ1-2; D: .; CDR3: CASSLLDLYGYTF; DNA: TGTGCCAGCAGCCTATTGGACCTCTATGGCTACACCTTC
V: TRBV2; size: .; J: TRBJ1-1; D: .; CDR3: CASSDWGSTEAFF; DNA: TGTGCCAGCAGTGATTGGGGGTCGACTGAAGCTTTCTTT
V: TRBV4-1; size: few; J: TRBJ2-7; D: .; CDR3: CASSLGDRGLQTEQYF; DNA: TGCGCCAGCAGCCTCGGGGATCGGGGGCTTCAGACCGAGCAGTACTTC
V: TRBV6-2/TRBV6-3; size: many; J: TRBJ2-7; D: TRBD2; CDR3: CASQRGAWYEQYF; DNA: TGTGCCAGCCAGCGGGGGGCCTGGTACGAGCAGTACTTC
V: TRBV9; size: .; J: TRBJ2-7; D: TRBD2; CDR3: CASSEGGGLGTYEQYF; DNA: TGTGCCAGCAGCGAGGGGGGGGGACTAGGGACCTACGAGCAGTACTTC
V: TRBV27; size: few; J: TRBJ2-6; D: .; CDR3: CASSKKTAGANVLTF; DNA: TGTGCCAGCAGTAAAAAGACAGCCGGGGCCAACGTCCTGACTTTC
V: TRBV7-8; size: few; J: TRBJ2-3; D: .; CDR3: CASSLGDPSRDTQYF; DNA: TGTGCCAGCAGCTTAGGAGACCCATCCAGGGATACGCAGTATTTT
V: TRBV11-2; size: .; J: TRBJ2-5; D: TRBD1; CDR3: CASSLGRQGYQETQYF; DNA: TGTGCCAGCAGCTTAGGCCGACAGGGGTACCAAGAGACCCAGTACTTC
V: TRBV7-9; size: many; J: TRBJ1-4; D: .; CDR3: CASSLTPTNEKLFF; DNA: TGTGCCAGCAGCTTGACACCAACTAATGAAAAACTGTTTTTT
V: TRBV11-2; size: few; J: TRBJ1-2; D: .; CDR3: CASSLDYSGSYGYTF; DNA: TGTGCCAGCAGCTTAGATTATTCAGGGAGCTATGGCTACACCTTC
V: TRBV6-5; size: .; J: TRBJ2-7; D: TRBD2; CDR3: CASSYGGVSSYEQYF; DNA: TGTGCCAGCAGTTACGGGGGGGTGAGCTCCTACGAGCAGTACTTC
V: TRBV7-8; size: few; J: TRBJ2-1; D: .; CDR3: CASSLAWAGLGNEQFF; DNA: TGTGCCAGCAGCTTAGCCTGGGCAGGGCTCGGCAATGAGCAGTTCTTC
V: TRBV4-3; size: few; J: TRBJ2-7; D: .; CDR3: CASRRTVDSYEQYF; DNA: TGCGCCAGCAGGAGGACGGTGGACTCCTACGAGCAGTACTTC
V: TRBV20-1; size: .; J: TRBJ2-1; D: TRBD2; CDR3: CSARGGTSSYNEQFF; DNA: TGCAGTGCTAGGGGGGGGACCAGCTCCTACAATGAGCAGTTCTTC